These 29 T cell receptor beta chains were all obtained from the same sample, sequenced in a study of identifying expanded T cells in peripheral blood (dated by TCRdb to between 2018 and 2020). Library preparation used the immunoSEQ multiplex PCR assay. This immuneACCESS table, as held by TCRdb, lists in-frame sequences with V and J called but not all clones. Of the missing ones, under half trace to an unresolved V gene in checked studies; the others have no known cause. The sample table shows over 100,000 clones, and around 89% are seen once. Jointly, the top ten make up 6.5% to 9% of the sample. The source material was blood. These receptors were taken from a person aged 18-70 years in good health.

The chain carries TRBV4-1 and TRBJ2-7; weak D call: TRBD1 (5 bases). Germline V gene sequence: CDR1 MGHRA, CDR2 YSYEKL. V lost 0 bases and J 3 bases, leaving 15 bases between the germline ends. The CDR3 contains 16 residues. For the CDR3, the DNA is TGCGCCAGCAGCCAAGATGCCCCAGGGTTCGGCTACGAGCAGTACTTC. This gives the protein CASSQDAPGFGYEQYF.

This rearrangement joins TRBV7-8 to TRBJ2-5; 15 positions agree with TRBD2. The CDR3 totals 17 residues. Germline CDR1 SGHVS, CDR2 FQNEAQ. Trimming removed 2 bases from V and 5 bases from J; junction bases left unmatched: 6. CDR3 loop: CASSLMGLAGGRETQYF. Written as DNA, the CDR3 is TGTGCCAGCAGCTTAATGGGACTAGCGGGGGGACGGGAGACCCAGTACTTC. Filled out from reference TRBV7-8 and TRBJ2-5, the complete variable domain reads GAGVSQSPRYKVAKRGQDVALRCDPISGHVSLFWYQQALGQGPEFLTYFQNEAQLDKSGLPSDRFFAERPEGSVSTLKIQRTQQEDSAVYLCASSLMGLAGGRETQYFGPGTRLLVL.

The chain employs TRBV5-1 and TRBJ1-3; tentatively, D is TRBD1 (5 bases). Looked up from germline, CDR1 is SGHRS and CDR2 is YFSETQ. This CDR3 contains 15 residues. The ends were cut back, 5 bases at V and 0 bases at J, with 12 bases in the middle. The CDR3 sequence: CASSSGRSSGNTIYF. CDR3 bases: TGCGCCAGCAGTTCGGGACGGTCCTCTGGAAACACCATATATTTT.

The V and J genes are TRBV27 and TRBJ2-3; D is ambiguous. Germline CDR1 and CDR2: MNHEY and SMNVEV (reference sequence). Deletions cut 1 base from V and 3 bases from J, with 8 bases between. The CDR3 covers 14 residues. The CDR3 here is CASSLWAVTDTQYF. The CDR3 DNA reads TGTGCCAGCAGTTTATGGGCGGTTACAGATACGCAGTATTTT.

The J gene is TRBJ1-1, the V gene TRBV6-5; D uncertain. This CDR3 has 12 amino acids. Germline lookup yields CDR1 MNHEY and CDR2 SVGAGI. The V end was cut by 5 bases, the J end by 4 bases, with 8 bases between. The CDR3 loop is CASSTLGTEAFF. The DNA of the CDR3 is TGTGCCAGCAGTACCCTTGGCACTGAAGCTTTCTTT.

The chain carries TRBV20-1 and TRBJ2-5; D gene ambiguous. CDR3 length: 11 residues. CDR1 and CDR2 from the germline V gene are DFQATT and SNEGSKA (reference sequence). V lost 4 bases to trimming and J lost 5 bases, with 8 bases between them. CDR3 sequence (DNA): TGCAGTGCTATGACCCCGGAGACCCAGTACTTC. It encodes CSAMTPETQYF.

The chain employs TRBV18 and TRBJ1-4, with a weak D call TRBD1 (6 bases). The CDR3 has 14 residues. Germline values: CDR1 KGHSH, CDR2 LQKENI. With 2 bases removed from V and 5 bases from J, the gap between germline ends came to 9 bases. CDR3 sequence: CASSPRQENEKLFF. CDR3 bases: TGTGCCAGCTCACCAAGACAGGAGAATGAAAAACTGTTTTTT.

The chain employs TRBV14 and TRBJ1-2; unclear D gene. This CDR3 has 11 residues. V lost 1 base to trimming and J lost 8 bases, with 5 bases between them. Germline values: CDR1 SGHDN, CDR2 FVKESK. CDR3 coding DNA: TGTGCCAGCAGCCAAGGCATCGGCTACACCTTC. The encoded protein is CASSQGIGYTF.

The rearrangement links TRBV19 to TRBJ1-2; D remains ambiguous. CDR1 LNHDA and CDR2 SQIVND come from the germline V gene (reference sequence). The CDR3 sequence is 12 residues long. The V gene lost 5 bases and the J gene lost 1 base, with 5 bases spanning the gap. As DNA, the CDR3 is TGTGCCAGTAGTCGGGTTAACTATGGCTACACCTTC. Translated: CASSRVNYGYTF. Full variable domain (rest looked up from reference TRBV19 and TRBJ1-2): DGGITQSPKYLFRKEGQNVTLSCEQNLNHDAMYWYRQDPGQGLRLIYYSQIVNDFQKGDIAEGYSVSREKKESFPLTVTSAQKNPTAFYLCASSRVNYGYTFGSGTRLTVV.

The CDR3 nucleotides are TGTGCCAGCAGCGGTCGACAACGTAGTCTAGCCAAAAACATTCAGTACTTC. Protein product: CASSGRQRSLAKNIQYF. The chain carries TRBV21-1 and TRBJ2-4; the table's D call of TRBD1 was not tested on the DNA. TRBV21-1 is shown as a pseudogene. The CDR3 runs to 17 residues.

The rearrangement joins TRBV7-2 to TRBJ2-5; D gene uncertain. CDR1 is SGHTA, CDR2 FQGNSA, per germline. Trimming took off 2 bases at V and 0 bases at J, with 7 bases between the two ends. The CDR3 sequence is 14 residues long. The DNA for the CDR3 is TGTGCCAGCAGCTTACGACCGGACCAAGAGACCCAGTACTTC. Its protein product is CASSLRPDQETQYF.

The V gene is TRBV14, the J gene TRBJ2-7; D not resolved. The CDR3 contains 13 residues. Trimming removed 1 base from V and 4 bases from J, with 8 bases in between. Germline V gives CDR1 SGHDN, CDR2 FVKESK. DNA of the CDR3: TGTGCCAGCAGCCAAGGGCCCTCATACGAGCAGTACTTC. Its translation: CASSQGPSYEQYF.

CDR3 bases: TGCAGTGCTAGAAATAACTATGGCTACACCTTC. Its protein product is CSARNNYGYTF. The chain is built from TRBV20-1 and TRBJ1-2; D remains ambiguous. The germline gives CDR1 DFQATT, CDR2 SNEGSKA (reference sequence). Trimming left V 2 bases short and J 1 base short, with 2 bases between. This CDR3 region has 11 residues.

In its sample, this clone was seen a few times. J is TRBJ1-2 and V is TRBV19, with TRBD1 as a possible D gene (5 bases). The CDR3 spans 15 residues. The germline CDR1 and CDR2 sequences are LNHDA and SQIVND (reference sequence). Here the CDR3 reads CATGLRGGSNYGYTF. CDR3 bases: TGTGCTACGGGACTGCGGGGTGGGTCTAACTATGGCTACACCTTC. The whole variable domain, filled in from reference TRBV19 and TRBJ1-2, reads DGGITQSPKYLFRKEGQNVTLSCEQNLNHDAMYWYRQDPGQGLRLIYYSQIVNDFQKGDIAEGYSVSREKKESFPLTVTSAQKNPTAFYLCATGLRGGSNYGYTFGSGTRLTVV.

This clone was counted a few times. The genes are TRBV6-5 and TRBJ2-7, with D possibly being TRBD2 (6 bases). The germline V gene encodes CDR1 MNHEY and CDR2 SVGAGI. V shed 0 bases and J shed 3 bases, with 15 bases lying between them. The CDR3 sequence is 16 residues long. The CDR3 loop reads CASSYSIRGGVYEQYF. The CDR3 nucleotides are TGTGCCAGCAGTTACTCGATTAGAGGAGGGGTCTACGAGCAGTACTTC.

CDR3 nucleotide sequence: TGTGCCAGCCGGGGGTTGTTCTACGAGCAGTACTTC. This codes for CASRGLFYEQYF. The J gene is TRBJ2-7, the V gene TRBV2; possible D gene TRBD2, 6 bases. The CDR3 has 12 amino acids. V was trimmed by 8 bases and J by 3 bases, leaving 11 bases between them. Germline lookup yields CDR1 SNHLY and CDR2 FYNNEI.

This clone was observed once. CDR3: CASSTVDEQYF. CDR3 DNA sequence: TGTGCCAGCAGCACGGTAGACGAGCAGTACTTC. This rearrangement joins TRBV11-2 to TRBJ2-7, with D unclear. The CDR3 sequence is 11 residues long. Looked up from germline, CDR1 is SGHAT and CDR2 is FQNNGV. The V end was cut by 5 bases, the J end by 5 bases, with 7 bases between.

V and J are TRBV7-9 and TRBJ1-1; 7 bases line up with TRBD1. J was trimmed by 7 bases and V by 1 base; bases with no gene match: 3. The CDR3 has 13 residues. The germline gives CDR1 SEHNR, CDR2 FQNEAQ (reference sequence). CDR3 in amino acids: CASSLEGGNEAFF. The CDR3 DNA reads as TGTGCCAGCAGCTTAGAAGGGGGCAATGAAGCTTTCTTT. The full variable domain, rest sourced from reference TRBV7-9 and TRBJ1-1, is DTGVSQNPRHKITKRGQNVTFRCDPISEHNRLYWYRQTLGQGPEFLTYFQNEAQLEKSRLLSDRFSAERPKGSFSTLEIQRTEQGDSAMYLCASSLEGGNEAFFGQGTRLTVV.

The chain has TRBV7-2 and TRBJ2-1; 8 bases match TRBD2. The germline V gene has CDR1 SGHTA and CDR2 FQGNSA. The CDR3 is 15 residues long. DNA for the CDR3: TGTGCGTCCGACAGCGGGGGAGTCTCCTACAATGAGCAGTTCTTC. Protein sequence: CASDSGGVSYNEQFF.

The chain combines TRBV6-6 with TRBJ2-3, with TRBD2 matching 8 bases. V was pared by 2 bases and J by 1 base, with 2 bases of the junction left unmatched. CDR1 MNHNY and CDR2 SVGAGI come from the germline V gene (reference sequence). The CDR3 totals 15 residues. CDR3 loop: CASSYPTSGTDTQYF. CDR3 sequence (DNA): TGTGCCAGCAGTTACCCGACTAGCGGCACAGATACGCAGTATTTT.

The V gene is TRBV28, the J gene TRBJ1-2; D may be TRBD1 (6 bases). With 5 bases removed from V and 2 bases from J, the gap between germline ends came to 9 bases. This CDR3 spans 13 amino acids. Germline CDR1 is MDHEN and CDR2 is SYDVKM. Written as DNA, the CDR3 is TGTGCCAGCAGTCGAGGGGGAAACTATGGCTACACCTTC. It translates to CASSRGGNYGYTF.

The chain is built from TRBV7-9 and TRBJ1-5, with TRBD1 identical over 11 bases. Germline CDR1 and CDR2: SEHNR and FQNEAQ (reference sequence). This CDR3 has 15 amino acids. Germline trimming cut 3 bases from V and 6 bases from J; bases unmatched to any gene: 4. CDR3: CASSFGQGASQPQHF. In DNA, the CDR3 is TGTGCCAGCAGCTTCGGACAGGGGGCAAGTCAGCCCCAGCATTTT.

The chain uses TRBV27 and TRBJ1-5; D may be TRBD1 (5 bases). The CDR3 totals 14 residues. Deletions cut 5 bases from V and 0 bases from J, with 8 bases between. The germline gives CDR1 MNHEY, CDR2 SMNVEV (reference sequence). Here the CDR3 DNA reads TGTGCCAGCAGTCAGGGAAATAGCAATCAGCCCCAGCATTTT. Translation gives CASSQGNSNQPQHF.

This chain uses TRBV7-7 with TRBJ2-5, with D perhaps matching TRBD1 (6 bases). Germline V gene data show CDR1 as SSHAT and CDR2 as FNYEAQ (reference sequence). The CDR3 extends over 13 amino acids. Trimming shortened V by 5 bases and J by 4 bases, and 11 bases separated the two germline ends. Here the CDR3 reads CASSPQGPETQYF. DNA for the CDR3: TGTGCCAGCAGCCCACAGGGCCCAGAGACCCAGTACTTC.

V is TRBV27 and J is TRBJ2-1; TRBD1 aligns across 7 bases. The CDR3 runs 13 residues. CDR1 and CDR2 from the germline V gene are MNHEY and SMNVEV (reference sequence). The ends lost 6 bases at V and 8 bases at J; junction bases unmatched: 7. The CDR3 region is CASRQLGGDEQFF. DNA of the CDR3: TGTGCCAGCAGACAACTAGGGGGCGATGAGCAGTTCTTC.

The chain carries TRBV2 and TRBJ2-3, with 8 bases that match TRBD2. The CDR3 contains 14 residues. The V segment lost 8 bases and the J segment 9 bases; nucleotides outside the gene matches: 13. Germline V lookup: CDR1 SNHLY, CDR2 FYNNEI. In DNA, the CDR3 is TGTGCCAGCCAGCTAGCGGGTGGGCGGAGGACGCAGTATTTT. Its translation is CASQLAGGRRTQYF.

V usage is TRBV28 and J usage is TRBJ1-1; no firm D call. Germline V gives CDR1 MDHEN, CDR2 SYDVKM. V shed 6 bases and J shed 0 bases, with 17 bases lying between them. The CDR3 spans 16 residues. The CDR3 DNA reads TGTGCCAGCAGCAACTCCCTCCGGCGGGTGAACACTGAAGCTTTCTTT. This sequence encodes CASSNSLRRVNTEAFF.

The chain combines TRBV18 with TRBJ2-7, with 7 positions matching TRBD2. Germline CDR1 reads KGHSH; CDR2 reads LQKENI. V was pared by 3 bases and J by 7 bases, with 9 bases of the junction left unmatched. The CDR3 runs to 14 residues. The CDR3 protein is CASSPVLGGKEQYF. The CDR3, as DNA: TGTGCCAGCTCACCCGTGCTGGGGGGGAAGGAGCAGTACTTC.

The chain uses TRBV7-7 and TRBJ2-1; 11 nucleotides line up with TRBD2. The CDR3 runs 15 residues. Trimming cost V 5 bases and J 2 bases; bases outside gene matches: 2. Germline loops: CDR1 SSHAT, CDR2 FNYEAQ (reference sequence). This chain's CDR3 is CASSRLAGPYNEQFF. CDR3 in DNA: TGTGCCAGCAGCCGACTAGCGGGACCCTACAATGAGCAGTTCTTC.